This T cell receptor (beta chain) was profiled in a study of shared clonotypes between healthy human individuals. Study-level information: Each donor's CD8 memory used one plate, CD8 naive two, each CD4 subset three. Study results and caveats: Expectations were that clonotype sharing among donors would be affected by sequencing depth.

Trimming removed 5 bases from V and 6 bases from J, with 17 bases in between. CDR3 length: 14 amino acids. Germline lookup yields CDR1 WNHNN and CDR2 SYGVQD (reference sequence). Source study methods: In the immunoSEQ data, sequences were junction-only and lacked quality scores, so filtering differed. Sequencing used immunoSEQ multiplex PCR; TCRdb keeps in-frame clones, though not all of them. D and trimming were read from the DNA, whereas the V and J calls and clone size are those reported in that table. The table lists 1,100,000 or so clones, around 82% of them singletons, with more than 0.45% in the top ten. This clone came up once. Its matching antigen is unknown. Into CD45RA+ naive and CD45RA-negative memory subsets, the CD4+ cells were split.

Sequenced sample: memory CD4+ T cells from PBMCs. As to subset: CD45RA-negative fraction. V and J are TRBV10-1 and TRBJ2-7; D gene uncertain. This receptor was obtained from a man aged 18 to 29 in good health. Some clones in this sample may be carry-over from other donors' samples. The DNA for the CDR3 is TGCGCCAGCAGTCCAAGGGTGTCTCGCAGCGAGCAGTACTTC. It specifies CASSPRVSRSEQYF.